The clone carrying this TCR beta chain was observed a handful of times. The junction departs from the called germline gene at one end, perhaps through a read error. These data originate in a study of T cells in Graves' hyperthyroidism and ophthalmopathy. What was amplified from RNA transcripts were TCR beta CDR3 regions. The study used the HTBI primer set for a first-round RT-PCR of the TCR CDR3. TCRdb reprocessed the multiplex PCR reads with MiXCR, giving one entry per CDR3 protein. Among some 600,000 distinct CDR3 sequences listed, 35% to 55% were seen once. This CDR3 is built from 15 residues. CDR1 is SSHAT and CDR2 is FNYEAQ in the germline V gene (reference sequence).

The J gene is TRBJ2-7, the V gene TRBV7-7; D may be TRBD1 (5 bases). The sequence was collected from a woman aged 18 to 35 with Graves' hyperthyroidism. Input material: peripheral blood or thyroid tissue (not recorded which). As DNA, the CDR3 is TGTGCTAGCAGCTTACTCCCGGGCAGGGCGTCCGAGCAGTACTTC. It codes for CASSLLPGRASEQYF. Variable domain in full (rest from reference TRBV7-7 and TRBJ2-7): GAGVSQSPRYKVTKRGQDVTLRCDPISSHATLYWYQQALGQGPEFLTYFNYEAQPDKSGLPSDRFSAERPEGSISTLTIQRTEQRDSAMYRCASSLLPGRASEQYFGPGTRLTVT.